This note documents a single T cell receptor beta chain sequence. Its antigen is not known. Sample-barcoded 5' priming and a J-beta primer mix drove a second PCR of roughly 6 to 12 cycles. A tag from a template-switch adaptor with 12 random nucleotides marked each cDNA molecule. Each CDR3 protein gets one entry after TCRdb re-called the 5' RACE reads with MiXCR. There are approximately 800,000 distinct CDR3 sequences in the sample; 25% to 30% occur only once, and around 2.9% lies in the top ten. These data are taken from a study of blood T cells in healthy people across ages. General study findings and limits: Roughly linear age-related decline in beta diversity appeared, significant by age roughly 40.

The CDR3 is made up of 15 amino acids. J lost 4 bases, V lost 4 bases, and 7 bases had no gene match. These data are also associated with another study on T cells of mothers and their children. Turning to that study: Nine systemically healthy Caucasian donors: three mothers, six children.

What was sequenced was blood. The J gene is TRBJ1-2, the V gene TRBV12-3 or TRBV12-4; TRBD1 matches 9 bases. This TCR came from a boy under 18 in good health. Written as DNA, the CDR3 is TGTGCCAGCAGTTCCGGGACAGGGTCGATCTATGGCTACACCTTC. Translating gives CASSSGTGSIYGYTF.